This T cell receptor beta chain originates from a study of blood T cell repertoires in COVID-19. Generated by immunoSEQ multiplex PCR, the TCRdb table keeps only in-frame clones and is missing some. The profile shows about 290,000 clones, 75% to 90% of them singletons. Participants, about 18 to 90 years old, spanned under 25 US areas. The CDR3 runs 15 residues. The V end lost 3 bases, the J end lost 4 bases, and 15 bases lay between the germline ends. Looked up from germline, CDR1 is MNHEY and CDR2 is SMNVEV (reference sequence). This sequence joins TRBV27 and TRBJ1-1; possibly TRBD1 for D (5 bases). The clonotype originates from a woman aged 35 to 49 who had recovered from COVID-19. Sequenced material: PBMCs or T cells enriched from blood (not recorded which). The CDR3, as DNA: TGTGCCAGCAGTTTCCGTGTTTCGGGGGGCACTGAAGCTTTCTTT. Translating it yields CASSFRVSGGTEAFF.